The rows below give T cell receptor beta chains drawn from one sample of a study of blood T cell repertoires in COVID-19. Generated by immunoSEQ multiplex PCR, the TCRdb table keeps only in-frame clones and is missing some. The table has under 250,000 clones, about four fifths seen once. Sequenced: PBMCs or T cells enriched from blood (not recorded which). Receptor source: a woman aged 55-75 years who had recovered from COVID-19. Each CDR3 is given with its conserved first and last residue. Fields, in order: V gene, CDR3 length, J gene, D gene, clone size, CDR3 protein, CDR3 DNA. A D gene is named only where the DNA matches it firmly. Rows may omit the clone size; those that give it use once, few, many or a size class.

TRBV2	14	TRBJ1-2	.	.	CASSEAGVGYGYTF	TGTGCCAGCAGTGAAGCAGGGGTTGGCTATGGCTACACCTTC
TRBV5-5	15	TRBJ1-5	.	.	CASSLWDTSNQPQHF	TGTGCCAGCAGCTTGTGGGACACCAGCAATCAGCCCCAGCATTTT
TRBV5-1	14	TRBJ1-1	.	once	CASSVAGVPGEAFF	TGCGCCAGCAGCGTCGCAGGGGTCCCCGGGGAAGCTTTCTTT
TRBV5-1	16	TRBJ2-5	TRBD2	.	CASSVSGTSGQETQYF	TGCGCCAGCAGCGTATCGGGGACTAGCGGCCAAGAGACCCAGTACTTC
TRBV14	15	TRBJ1-2	.	.	CASSQDSGQSYGYTF	TGTGCCAGCAGCCAAGATTCTGGGCAGTCCTATGGCTACACCTTC
TRBV2	16	TRBJ1-1	TRBD1	.	CASSFSFGQGGTEAFF	TGTGCCAGCAGTTTCTCGTTCGGACAGGGGGGCACTGAAGCTTTCTTT
TRBV3-1/TRBV3-2	16	TRBJ1-5	.	.	CASSQAGGAGNQPQHF	TGTGCCAGCAGCCAAGCGGGGGGGGCTGGCAATCAGCCCCAGCATTTT
TRBV29-1	16	TRBJ1-1	.	few	CSVEDQGIWANTEAFF	TGCAGCGTTGAAGATCAGGGGATATGGGCGAACACTGAAGCTTTCTTT
TRBV4-3	15	TRBJ2-1	.	.	CASSRRGGGYNEQFF	TGCGCCAGCAGCCGTCGTGGTGGGGGGTACAATGAGCAGTTCTTC
TRBV19	14	TRBJ1-2	TRBD1	.	CASPPPDRGDGYTF	TGTGCCAGTCCACCACCTGACAGGGGCGATGGCTACACCTTC
TRBV10-2	19	TRBJ2-7	TRBD2	.	CASSQRPGLAGGVFYEQYF	TGCGCCAGCAGCCAAAGGCCGGGACTAGCGGGGGGGGTTTTCTACGAGCAGTACTTC
TRBV4-1	14	TRBJ1-1	.	.	CASSQGGRNTEAFF	TGCGCCAGCAGCCAAGGGGGGCGTAACACTGAAGCTTTCTTT
TRBV5-1	15	TRBJ2-1	TRBD2	.	CASTSGGLSYNEQFF	TGCGCCAGCACTAGCGGGGGCCTCTCCTACAATGAGCAGTTCTTC
TRBV12-5	15	TRBJ1-2	TRBD1	few	CASGLGQGNGYGYTF	TGTGCTAGTGGCCTCGGACAGGGTAACGGCTATGGCTACACCTTC
TRBV2	11	TRBJ1-6	.	.	CASSQDTRLHF	TGTGCCAGCAGTCAGGACACGAGACTCCACTTT
TRBV18	13	TRBJ1-4	.	once	CASSPRTNEKLFF	TGTGCCAGCTCACCCAGGACAAATGAAAAACTGTTTTTT
TRBV24-1	12	TRBJ2-2	.	.	CATRARTGELFF	TGTGCCACCAGAGCGCGCACCGGGGAGCTGTTTTTT
TRBV7-2	14	TRBJ1-2	.	.	CASSPPGVFYGYTF	TGTGCCAGCAGCCCGCCCGGAGTCTTCTATGGCTACACCTTC
TRBV27	16	TRBJ2-6	.	.	CASRSNRAAGANVLTF	TGTGCCAGCAGAAGTAACAGGGCAGCTGGGGCCAACGTCCTGACTTTC
TRBV11-2	15	TRBJ1-6	TRBD1	.	CASSPRTGADSPLHF	TGTGCCAGCAGCCCACGGACAGGGGCCGATTCACCCCTCCACTTT
TRBV18	16	TRBJ2-7	TRBD2	.	CASSRISGGSHYEQYF	TGTGCCAGCTCACGAATCAGCGGGGGAAGTCACTACGAGCAGTACTTC
TRBV29-1	13	TRBJ2-2	.	few	CSVDRVGTGELFF	TGCAGCGTTGACAGGGTCGGGACCGGGGAGCTGTTTTTT
TRBV7-2	14	TRBJ2-2	TRBD1	.	CASSQGQEHGELFF	TGTGCCAGCAGCCAGGGACAGGAACACGGGGAGCTGTTTTTT
TRBV5-6	16	TRBJ1-2	TRBD1	.	CASRIEWDRGGYGYTF	TGTGCCAGCAGGATAGAGTGGGACAGGGGAGGGTATGGCTACACCTTC
TRBV6-5	14	TRBJ1-1	TRBD1	.	CASSKTGGNTEAFF	TGTGCCAGCAGTAAAACAGGGGGGAACACTGAAGCTTTCTTT
TRBV2	19	TRBJ2-3	TRBD2	few	CASSEVLGLAGDVGDTQYF	TGTGCCAGCAGTGAAGTCTTAGGACTAGCGGGAGATGTAGGAGATACGCAGTATTTT
TRBV4-3	14	TRBJ1-2	TRBD1	.	CASSLMDRGYGYTF	TGCGCCAGCAGCCTCATGGACAGGGGTTATGGCTACACCTTC
TRBV2	15	TRBJ1-5	TRBD1	.	CASRATGTGNQPQHF	TGTGCCAGCAGAGCCACAGGGACAGGCAATCAGCCCCAGCATTTT
TRBV5-1	13	TRBJ1-2	.	.	CASSSRVGGGYTF	TGCGCCAGCAGCTCCCGGGTGGGTGGCGGCTACACCTTC
TRBV28	16	TRBJ1-6	TRBD1	few	CASTQLPGQANSPLHF	TGTGCCAGCACCCAACTACCGGGACAGGCTAATTCACCCCTCCACTTT
TRBV5-4	15	TRBJ1-2	TRBD1	.	CASSGPGQGALGYTF	TGTGCCAGCAGCGGACCGGGACAGGGGGCTCTCGGCTACACCTTC